This entry lists 19 T cell receptor beta chains sequenced from one sample in a study of cytomegalovirus exposure and HLA in healthy donors. The PCR had 60 Vbeta and 13 Jbeta primers. This table comes from immunoSEQ multiplex PCR, and its TCRdb copy is limited to in-frame clones, with some not included. Here the sample spans about 160,000 clones, less than 90% being singletons. Sequencing input: PBMCs. The receptors stem from a man aged 45-65 years in good health and CMV-seropositive.

V and J are TRBV27 and TRBJ1-2; D may be TRBD1 (5 bases). V dropped 8 bases and J dropped 4 bases, with 20 bases sitting between them. Germline CDR1 is MNHEY and CDR2 is SMNVEV (reference sequence). This CDR3 spans 15 amino acids. For the CDR3, the DNA is TGTGCCAGCCGAACCCCTAACCGGGACTCCTATGGCTACACCTTC. It codes for CASRTPNRDSYGYTF.

This sequence joins TRBV7-2 and TRBJ2-7; 9 bases fit TRBD1. The junction had 5 bases not matched to a gene; V was cut back by 5 bases and J by 3 bases. This CDR3 has 14 residues. Germline loops: CDR1 SGHTA, CDR2 FQGNSA. The CDR3 here is CASSRQGVIYEQYF. CDR3 nucleotide sequence: TGTGCCAGCAGCCGACAGGGGGTAATCTACGAGCAGTACTTC.

The DNA for the CDR3 is TGCAGCGTTGAGGGACAGACAACTGAAGCTTTCTTT. Translation gives CSVEGQTTEAFF. V usage is TRBV29-1 and J usage is TRBJ1-1, with TRBD1 matching over 7 bases. V shed 3 bases, J shed 5 bases, and the junction held 3 bases outside the gene matches. Per the germline V gene, CDR1 is SQVTM and CDR2 is ANQGSEA. This CDR3 comprises 12 residues.

About this clone itself: The same CDR3 can be traced to other DNA sequences in this sample. The rearrangement uses TRBV4-1 and TRBJ2-7, with TRBD1 matching 7 bases. Germline lookup yields CDR1 MGHRA and CDR2 YSYEKL. There are 13 residues in the CDR3. V shed 3 bases, J shed 2 bases, and the junction held 1 base outside the gene matches. CDR3 sequence (DNA): TGCGCCAGCAGCCAGGGACAGACCTACGAGCAGTACTTC. It is translated as CASSQGQTYEQYF.

The chain combines TRBV12-1 with TRBJ1-2; TRBD1 is the table's D call and was not checked against the DNA. TRBV12-1 is a pseudogene segment. The CDR3 consists of 18 residues. The CDR3 sequence: CASSFDRWRDRGLKRYTF. CDR3 in DNA: TGTGCCAGCAGCTTTGACAGATGGAGGGACAGGGGTTTAAAGCGCTACACCTTC.

The J gene is TRBJ2-7, the V gene TRBV10-3; the match to TRBD1 covers 9 bases. This CDR3 is built from 14 residues. Germline assignment: CDR1 ENHRY and CDR2 SYGVKD. V dropped 10 bases and J dropped 0; count of bases not matched to a gene: 7. The CDR3: CATKGQGNSYEQYF. DNA for the CDR3: TGTGCCACCAAGGGACAGGGAAACTCCTACGAGCAGTACTTC.

The rearrangement uses TRBV6-1 and TRBJ2-7; D is ambiguous. This CDR3 spans 15 amino acids. Germline values: CDR1 MNHNS, CDR2 SASEGT. Deletions cut 4 bases from V and 0 bases from J, with 13 bases between. CDR3 in DNA: TGTGCCAGCAGTGTTTTTGCCGCGAGCTCCTACGAGCAGTACTTC. Translated, it gives CASSVFAASSYEQYF.

The chain recombines TRBV5-4 with TRBJ2-5; 14 bases are a match to TRBD2. J lost 2 bases, V lost 4 bases, and 1 base had no gene match. The CDR3 consists of 15 residues. Per germline, CDR1 SGHNT and CDR2 YYREEE (reference sequence). CDR3 DNA: TGTGCCAGCAGCAGACTAGCGGGGGGGCAAGAGACCCAGTACTTC. Encoded protein: CASSRLAGGQETQYF.

This sequence joins TRBV30 and TRBJ2-3, with 7 bases identical to TRBD1. The junction had 9 bases not matched to a gene; V was cut back by 5 bases and J by 4 bases. The CDR3 totals 14 residues. Per germline, CDR1 GTSNPN and CDR2 SVGIG (reference sequence). CDR3 sequence reads: CAWLTGLSADTQYF. The CDR3 DNA is TGTGCCTGGTTGACAGGGTTATCAGCAGATACGCAGTATTTT.

This chain links TRBV30 with TRBJ2-1; 12 nucleotides match TRBD2. This CDR3 is built from 15 residues. The junction had 5 bases not matched to a gene; V was cut back by 2 bases and J by 6 bases. Germline V lookup: CDR1 GTSNPN, CDR2 SVGIG (reference sequence). This CDR3 is CAWSLGLAGSNEQFF. The CDR3 DNA follows: TGTGCCTGGAGTCTCGGACTAGCGGGAAGCAATGAGCAGTTCTTC. The entire variable domain, with the rest obtained from reference TRBV30 and TRBJ2-1, is as follows: SQTIHQWPATLVQPVGSPLSLECTVEGTSNPNLYWYRQAAGRGLQLLFYSVGIGQISSEVPQNLSASRPQDRQFILSSKKLLLSDSGFYLCAWSLGLAGSNEQFFGPGTRLTVL.

This chain joins TRBV9 and TRBJ2-2, with 11 bases fitting TRBD2. CDR3 size: 15 residues. Per germline, CDR1 SGDLS and CDR2 YYNGEE. Trimming cost V 7 bases and J 6 bases; bases outside gene matches: 8. The CDR3 loop is CASGLLAGDAGELFF. The CDR3 DNA sequence: TGTGCCAGCGGGTTACTAGCGGGAGATGCCGGGGAGCTGTTTTTT.

The rearrangement uses TRBV27 and TRBJ1-3, with a tentative D call TRBD1 (6 bases). Germline lookup yields CDR1 MNHEY and CDR2 SMNVEV (reference sequence). Trimming removed 3 bases from V and 5 bases from J, with 14 bases in between. CDR3 length: 15 amino acids. CDR3 DNA sequence: TGTGCCAGCAGTTTGTCCCGGGACACCAGAAACACCATATATTTT. As protein: CASSLSRDTRNTIYF.

The genes are TRBV19 and TRBJ2-3, with 8 positions matching TRBD1. Germline trimming cut 2 bases from V and 2 bases from J; bases unmatched to any gene: 6. The CDR3 spans 16 residues. From germline, CDR1 is LNHDA and CDR2 SQIVND (reference sequence). The CDR3 DNA reads as TGTGCCAGTAGTATAACGGACAGGGAATTCACAGATACGCAGTATTTT. This codes for CASSITDREFTDTQYF.

The J gene is TRBJ1-4, the V gene TRBV4-2; possibly TRBD1 for D (6 bases). Germline-derived CDR1 and CDR2 are LGHNA and YNFKEQ. The CDR3 has 14 amino acids. The V gene lost 1 base and the J gene lost 5 bases, with 8 bases spanning the gap. The CDR3 DNA is TGTGCCAGCAGCCAAGGGCAGGGGAATGAAAAACTGTTTTTT. It codes for CASSQGQGNEKLFF.

J is TRBJ1-4 and V is TRBV9; 9 bases map to TRBD1. The CDR3 has 16 amino acids. V gave up 0 bases and J gave up 6 bases; unmatched junction bases: 6. Germline CDR1 is SGDLS and CDR2 is YYNGEE. Here the CDR3 reads CASSVGYTGGYEKLFF. The CDR3 nucleotides are TGTGCCAGCAGCGTAGGCTACACAGGGGGCTATGAAAAACTGTTTTTT.

This clone was counted only a few times. The V gene is TRBV7-6, the J gene TRBJ1-5; D unresolved. The germline V gene has CDR1 SGHVS and CDR2 FNYEAQ. Trimming stripped 2 bases from V and 5 bases from J, with 7 bases between. This CDR3 region has 13 residues. The CDR3 DNA is TGTGCCAGCAGCTTACGGAGGGATCAGCCCCAGCATTTT. Protein product: CASSLRRDQPQHF.

The chain joins TRBV11-2 to TRBJ2-2, with TRBD1 matching 8 bases. V was pared by 5 bases and J by 3 bases, with 8 bases of the junction left unmatched. CDR1 and CDR2 (germline): SGHAT, FQNNGV. CDR3 length: 16 residues. In nucleotides, the CDR3 is TGTGCCAGCAGCCGAGGGATACAGGGGGACACCGGGGAGCTGTTTTTT. Amino acid sequence: CASSRGIQGDTGELFF.

V gene TRBV6-1 combines with J gene TRBJ2-3; D gene ambiguous. The V end lost 2 bases, the J end lost 0 bases, and 15 bases lay between the germline ends. There are 17 residues in the CDR3. CDR1 is MNHNS and CDR2 is SASEGT in the germline V gene. The CDR3 DNA follows: TGTGCCAGCAGTGAATGGTCGTTAGCAGCTAGCACAGATACGCAGTATTTT. Encoded protein: CASSEWSLAASTDTQYF.

The genes are TRBV28 and TRBJ2-5; 12 bases are a match to TRBD1. The CDR3 extends over 16 amino acids. The germline gives CDR1 MDHEN, CDR2 SYDVKM. V lost 4 bases, J lost 5 bases, and 8 bases stayed unmatched. The CDR3 DNA reads TGTGCCAGCAGTTACCAGGGACAGGGGGCCGGTGAGACCCAGTACTTC. Amino acids: CASSYQGQGAGETQYF.